One T cell receptor (beta chain) is described in this entry. Other DNA sequences in this sample translate to the same CDR3. This record belongs to a study of blood T cell repertoires in COVID-19. Overall study context: Italy, Spain and the United States were the sources of the convalescent and acute COVID-19 samples. T cells, B-cell-depleted T cells, or PBMCs supplied cDNA or gDNA.

The J segment lost 4 bases and the V segment lost 4 bases, leaving 3 bases of the junction unmatched. The CDR3 length is 13 residues. CDR1 and CDR2 (germline): SGHTA, FQGNSA. Methods used by the authors: Researchers report that nucleated cell counts were estimated from reference gene primer amplification. Libraries were prepared by immunoSEQ multiplex PCR; TCRdb keeps only in-frame clonotypes and omits some of them. That table gives V, J and clone size, and the DNA gave D and trimming. This repertoire shows approximately 240,000 clones, 70% to 90% found once; its top ten account for 2.1%. The chain links TRBV7-2 to TRBJ1-2; 7 bases line up with TRBD1. Sequenced: peripheral blood. This clonotype originated in a woman in her thirties or forties who had recovered from COVID-19. CDR3 DNA: TGTGCCAGCAGCTCCCGGACAGGCTATGGCTACACCTTC. This sequence encodes CASSSRTGYGYTF.